This entry is about one TCR beta chain. There is no known antigen for this receptor. Within one base of it there is no much larger clone, and no base qualities were kept. The germline V gene specifies SQVTM as CDR1 and ANQGSEA as CDR2. Cut back by 4 bases and 7 bases, the V and J ends lie 14 bases apart. The cysteine opens and the phenylalanine closes a CDR3 of 12 amino acids. Left in the record is the CDR3 DNA by itself, 36 bases read in frame from the first base. The sample originates from a study of cytomegalovirus exposure and HLA in healthy donors (dated by TCRdb to 2015 to 2018). For the wider study: According to an earlier analysis of a few hundred of the donors, 150 million to 200 million T cells yielded 90 million to 130 million unique TCR beta sequences and approximately 300 Gb of sequence data. Approximately 310 gigabases of sequencing data and tens of millions of unique TCR sequences were included in an early release covering about 700 HLA-typed donors. Among the approximately 430 genotyped donors, around 81% belonged to the genetic ancestry cluster associated with self-reported Caucasian donors. The study was designed to test whether signatures of past pathogen exposure could be identified by cataloging public T cell receptors. The study used immunosequencing to profile the T cell repertoires of hundreds of subjects and linked those repertoires to cytomegalovirus serostatus. A separate validation cohort of over a hundred different subjects was used in addition to the roughly 670-subject first cohort. High-throughput TCR immunosequencing, statistical association of individual TCRs with disease status, and machine learning were combined to predict cytomegalovirus infection status. To study patterns of TCR occurrence, a later analysis re-analyzed previously published TCR beta repertoires from several hundred donors and added high-resolution HLA genotyping. Rather than using new phenotypic data, the later analysis identified candidate immune exposures from TCR beta sequences and from how often those sequences occurred across donors. An earlier analysis of 587 of the donors used high-throughput TCR beta sequencing to judge whether each TCR beta V gene segment behaved as functional or pseudogenic. Alongside the repertoire data, information on donor age, sex, ethnicity and CMV serostatus was compiled. A later genetic analysis used genome-wide SNP genotypes for about 65% of the roughly 700 donors, treating that subset as a discovery cohort. All discovery cohort repertoires had been generated on a single sequencing platform. HLA typing covered class I and class II loci at four-digit resolution. Typing coverage differed by locus: A, B, C, DRB1 and DQB1 were typed in roughly 620-630 donors, DQA1 in 500 to 550, DPA1 in 600 to 610, and DPB1 in 450 to 480. Four or five DR-DQ haplotypes were handled as single units for association and clustering because linkage in the cohort was strong. Among several hundred genotyped donors of the cohort, an average of around 250,000 unique TCR beta nucleotide sequences was sequenced per donor, of which 15% to 20% were non-productive. Broader findings and caveats from the paper: Sequencing depth was assumed to be roughly uniform across donors in the presence/absence analyses, though that assumption may not hold. The study gave a list of 150 to 200 TCR beta chains associated with cytomegalovirus. Cytomegalovirus status was reported to be diagnosed by the classifier with high specificity and sensitivity in both the original and validation cohorts. Strong co-occurrence of HLA alleles, especially DR and DQ, made assigning TCR associations to individual alleles difficult. A later analysis found that most CMV-associated TCR beta chains appeared HLA-restricted, with HLA associations seemingly driven largely by CMV exposure. Only TCR beta chains were sequenced in this cohort, and the absence of alpha or paired-chain data limited detectable features. Most TCR sequences were seen in very few donors, while some public TCRs were found in many individuals. An association between a missense DCLRE1C variant and V-gene and J-gene trimming of TCR beta chains was found in a later genetic analysis and replicated in an independent cohort. A later analysis associated about 16,000 TCR beta sequences with specific HLA alleles at a false discovery rate of 0.05. Compared with equally common non-associated chains, HLA-associated TCR beta chains in a later analysis were more clonally expanded and had lower generation probabilities. Some IMGT-functional V segments, including TRBV6-2 and TRBV6-3, could not be told apart with the 87-base-pair reads, so those segments were excluded. HLA typing was unavailable for some donors at each locus, so association tests used only the typed subset. In a later analysis, several top co-occurrence clusters were reported to appear linked to parvovirus B19, influenza, CMV and Epstein-Barr virus. Broadly in line with IMGT annotations, most TCR beta V segments showed up in productive rearrangements about 87% or about 30% of the time in an earlier analysis of 450 to 600 of the donors. The only immune exposure information available for the cohort was CMV serostatus. A cluster of highly shared sequence variants was judged likely to be a technical artifact of the sequencing pipeline. A further reported finding was that TCR beta sequences accurately predicted the HLA-A and HLA-B alleles for most subjects in the first cohort. According to a later genetic analysis, donors in an Asian-associated ancestry cluster had fewer N-insertions in productive TCRs than the roughly 700-donor mean. Roughly 15 rarely observed V segments, including chromosome 9 orphons, were excluded from the earlier analysis of a few hundred of the donors because counts were too low. In vitro tests confirmed that three of the cytomegalovirus-associated TCR beta chains recognize cytomegalovirus antigens. The authors suggested that the approach could potentially be generalized to other disease states and immunological phenotypes. Correlated functional status among segregating V segments might be attributable to linkage disequilibrium, but an unknown experimental factor could not be ruled out. According to a later analysis, TCR association rates differed among HLA loci, with DRB1 alleles showing the most associated TCRs and HLA-C alleles showing the fewest.

Libraries came from the immunoSEQ multiplex PCR assay. A mixture of 60 forward primers for TCR Vbeta segments and 13 reverse primers for TCR Jbeta segments was used in the multiplex PCR. A multiplex PCR assay on genomic DNA amplified the CDR3 region of rearranged TCR beta genes. The Illumina HiSeq System was used to sequence the amplified TCR beta libraries as 87-base-pair reads. The source study handled its data this way. A later analysis tallied around 80 million unique TCR beta chains across the 550 to 850 repertoires, and around 12 million of those chains were shared by two or more donors. A nearest-neighbor algorithm error-corrected the raw reads and collapsed the reads into unique sequences, merging closely related sequences to remove PCR and sequencing errors. To assign V, D and J gene segments, CDR3 sequences were aligned to IMGT reference sequences. For a sequence to be retained, at least a six-nucleotide match to both a V gene segment and a J gene segment was required. A rearrangement counted as productive if the CDR3 had no stop codons and remained in frame with V and J, and every other rearrangement counted as non-productive. CDR3 was defined according to IMGT convention as the region running from the second conserved V-encoded cysteine to the conserved J-encoded phenylalanine. Sequences without an unambiguous match to a single V gene segment were excluded from the earlier analysis of approximately 560 of the donors. In an earlier analysis of several hundred of the donors, V segments were called functional above 56.7% productive rearrangements and were called segregating when the between-donor standard deviation exceeded 5%. To diagnose cytomegalovirus status from the catalog of TCR beta chain sequences, a statistical classification framework was built. In a later analysis, TCR nucleotide sequences were compared against IMGT/GENE-DB human TR gene sequences so that V and J genes could be assigned. Using the TCRdist pipeline, a later analysis assigned CDR3 sequences along with most-parsimonious VDJ recombination scenarios. In a later analysis, every TCR beta chain was defined by the combination of its CDR3 amino acid sequence and its V-gene family, and reads without a unique V-gene family were dropped. To address suspected cross-contamination and a sequencing artifact, a later analysis removed 592 highly shared, low-generation-probability nucleotide sequences. In a later analysis, a clonal expansion index for each public chain was calculated from normalized within-repertoire ranks of inferred template counts. A later analysis computed generation probabilities with a VDJ recombination model fitted to out-of-frame rearrangements, and checked the results against IGoR. Hypergeometric tests were used in a later analysis to score TCR-TCR, TCR-HLA and TCR-CMV co-occurrence, with a repertoire-size bias correction applied to the TCR pairs. In a later analysis, false discovery rates were estimated by permuting HLA or CMV assignments 20 times. A later analysis grouped co-occurring TCRs with DBSCAN, adding TCRdist sequence similarity when clustering within HLA-allele-positive subsets. Repertoires with fewer than 30,000 or more than 120,000 public chains, plus five repertoires with anomalous nucleotide sharing, were excluded from co-occurrence clustering. TCRdb stores this immuneACCESS table with in-frame sequences only. Part of the clones is absent; in the studies checked, under half of the shortfall reflects unresolved V genes, and no reason is known for the rest. Clone size and V and J calls were adopted from that table, with D and trimming inferred from the DNA. In this sample the table shows 100,000 or so clones, about 81% of which occur a single time. The ten largest clones capture roughly 1.2% of the sample.

The cohort consisted of more than 650 healthy bone marrow donors. All cohort members were sampled while nominally healthy, although unrecorded immune exposures were likely present. The donor was CMV seronegative and was included in the group of about 350 seronegative cohort members. A peripheral blood sample was provided by each donor, and peripheral blood mononuclear cells were used for TCR beta sequencing. Genomic DNA extraction from the blood cell samples was performed with the Qiagen DNeasy Blood Extraction Kit. Here the chain combines TRBV29-1 and TRBJ2-7; the D gene is not confidently resolved. This clonotype originated in a man aged 25 to 40 in good health and CMV-seronegative. The material sequenced was PBMCs. CDR3 protein: CSVAMASLEQYF. At the DNA level, the sequence is TGCAGCGTTGCAATGGCCAGTCTGGAGCAGTACTTC.